A single sample gave rise to the 11 T cell receptor beta chains below, sequenced in a study of blood T cell repertoires in COVID-19 (dated by TCRdb to 2019 to 2021). Library method: the immunoSEQ multiplex PCR assay. Here the immuneACCESS table is served through TCRdb, limited to in-frame sequences with V and J called. Missing clones are a known gap in these copies; in checked studies unresolved V genes cover under half, and the rest lacks a known reason. The sample data list 150,000 to 200,000 clones, and roughly 86% of these were observed just once. The leading ten clones occupy less than 1% of the sample. The sample comprised peripheral blood. Receptors originate from a man aged 18 to 30 with acute or convalescent COVID-19.

This sequence joins TRBV4-1 and TRBJ1-3, with TRBD1 matching over 8 bases. This CDR3 region has 15 residues. Germline CDR1 reads MGHRA; CDR2 reads YSYEKL. The V segment lost 3 bases and the J segment 2 bases; nucleotides outside the gene matches: 3. The CDR3 bases are TGCGCCAGCAGCCACCTGGGACAGGCTGGAAACACCATATATTTT. Encoded protein: CASSHLGQAGNTIYF.

This chain joins TRBV23-1 and TRBJ1-5; possibly TRBD1 for D (6 bases). TRBV23-1 counts as an open reading frame of uncertain function. CDR3 length: 16 residues. Trimming removed 3 bases from V and 2 bases from J, with 14 bases in between. The CDR3 reads CASSHAQGKGNQPQHF. The CDR3 nucleotides read TGCGCCAGCAGTCACGCGCAGGGGAAGGGCAATCAGCCCCAGCATTTT.

The rearrangement joins TRBV2 to TRBJ1-2; a possible D gene is TRBD1 (5 bases). The V gene lost 3 bases and the J gene lost 5 bases, with 19 bases spanning the gap. This CDR3 has 16 residues. Germline CDR1 and CDR2: SNHLY and FYNNEI. The CDR3 coding sequence is TGTGCCAGCAGTGATTACGAGACAGCCTCTGGGTATGGCTACACCTTC. Translating it yields CASSDYETASGYGYTF.

CDR3 DNA sequence: TGTGCCTGGAGTGGTGGGGCAGTGAATGAAAAACTGTTTTTT. Translated, it gives CAWSGGAVNEKLFF. The rearrangement uses TRBV30 and TRBJ1-4, with D possibly matching TRBD1 (5 bases). V was cut by 1 base and J by 5 bases, with 11 bases left in between. The germline CDR1 and CDR2 sequences are GTSNPN and SVGIG (reference sequence). This CDR3 has 14 amino acids.

The chain carries TRBV30 and TRBJ1-5; D is undetermined. The CDR3 runs to 13 residues. The ends were cut back, 1 base at V and 4 bases at J, with 8 bases in the middle. Per the germline V gene, CDR1 is GTSNPN and CDR2 is SVGIG (reference sequence). CDR3 residues: CAWSASGNQPQHF. In DNA form, the CDR3 reads TGTGCCTGGAGTGCGTCGGGTAATCAGCCCCAGCATTTT. The full variable domain, rest sourced from reference TRBV30 and TRBJ1-5, is SQTIHQWPATLVQPVGSPLSLECTVEGTSNPNLYWYRQAAGRGLQLLFYSVGIGQISSEVPQNLSASRPQDRQFILSSKKLLLSDSGFYLCAWSASGNQPQHFGDGTRLSIL.

The rearrangement joins TRBV3-1 (or the pseudogene TRBV3-2) to TRBJ2-7; 8 nucleotides line up with TRBD1. The CDR3 length is 16 residues. V trimming: 0 bases; J trimming: 2 bases; junction bases outside the gene matches: 6. The germline gives CDR1 LGHDT, CDR2 YNNKEL (reference sequence). CDR3 nucleotides: TGTGCCAGCAGCCAAGATCCGGGACAGGACACCTACGAGCAGTACGTC. It is translated as CASSQDPGQDTYEQYV.

In its sample, this clone was seen once. The chain combines TRBV18 with TRBJ1-4; tentatively, D is TRBD1 (5 bases). CDR3 length equals 14 residues. From germline, CDR1 is KGHSH and CDR2 LQKENI. The V and J ends lost 7 bases and 7 bases respectively, with 16 bases between them. The CDR3, as DNA: TGTGCCAGCTGGGGCGGGGCTACCGGTGAAAAACTGTTTTTT. Protein sequence: CASWGGATGEKLFF.

The rearrangement links TRBV5-1 to TRBJ2-7, with 7 bases matching TRBD1. Germline values: CDR1 SGHRS, CDR2 YFSETQ. V was pared by 4 bases and J by 3 bases, with 13 bases of the junction left unmatched. The CDR3 runs 16 residues. The CDR3 here is CASSRRQGANDYEQYF. CDR3 DNA: TGCGCCAGCAGCAGAAGACAGGGCGCGAATGACTACGAGCAGTACTTC.

This rearrangement joins TRBV7-8 to TRBJ2-1; 7 bases are a match to TRBD2. The V and J ends lost 5 bases and 2 bases, in that order; junction bases with no gene match: 6. The CDR3 length is 15 residues. Germline V CDR1 and CDR2: SGHVS, FQNEAQ. In nucleotides, the CDR3 is TGTGCCAGCAGCCTTCGGGACTATCCCTACAATGAGCAGTTCTTC. Protein: CASSLRDYPYNEQFF.

The sample holds one count of this clone. V gene TRBV19 combines with J gene TRBJ1-2; TRBD1 is a possible D gene (6 bases). The V gene's germline CDR1 is LNHDA and CDR2 SQIVND (reference sequence). CDR3 length: 14 residues. V lost 4 bases and J 1 base, leaving 10 bases between the germline ends. CDR3 loop: CASSTQGGNYGYTF. The CDR3 nucleotides are TGTGCCAGTAGTACCCAAGGGGGTAACTATGGCTACACCTTC.

J is TRBJ1-3 and V is TRBV7-9; no firm D call. The V gene lost 5 bases and the J gene lost 0 bases, with 8 bases spanning the gap. Germline lookup yields CDR1 SEHNR and CDR2 FQNEAQ (reference sequence). The CDR3 length is 14 residues. DNA for the CDR3: TGTGCCAGCAGCCCATCGGTCTCTGGAAACACCATATATTTT. It translates to CASSPSVSGNTIYF.